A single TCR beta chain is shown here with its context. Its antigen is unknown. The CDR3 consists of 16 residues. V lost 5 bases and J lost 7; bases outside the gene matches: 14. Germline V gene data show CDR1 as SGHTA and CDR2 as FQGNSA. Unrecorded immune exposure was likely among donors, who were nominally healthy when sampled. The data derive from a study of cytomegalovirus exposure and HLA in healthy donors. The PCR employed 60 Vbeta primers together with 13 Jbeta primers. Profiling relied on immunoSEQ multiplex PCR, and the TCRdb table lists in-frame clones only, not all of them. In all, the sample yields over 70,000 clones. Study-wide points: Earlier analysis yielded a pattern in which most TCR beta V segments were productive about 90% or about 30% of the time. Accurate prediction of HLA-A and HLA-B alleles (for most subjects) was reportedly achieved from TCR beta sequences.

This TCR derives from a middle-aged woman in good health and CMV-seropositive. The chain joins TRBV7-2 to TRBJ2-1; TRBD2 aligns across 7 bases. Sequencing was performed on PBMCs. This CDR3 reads CASSARSGRALNEQFF. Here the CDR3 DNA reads TGTGCCAGCAGCGCCCGCTCTGGGAGGGCCCTGAATGAGCAGTTCTTC.